Listed here is a single TCR beta chain. This sample was included in a study of blood T cell repertoires in COVID-19. In the original workflow: Amplification of reference gene primers provided the estimated nucleated cell counts. TCRdb's copy holds only in-frame clones and misses some; the assay was immunoSEQ multiplex PCR. V and J calls plus clone size are reproduced from that table; the DNA served to infer D and trimming. This sample has about 270,000 clones, with 88% found just once. In terms of age and location, participants ranged from roughly 18 to 100 years and lived in roughly 22 US areas. Participants' reported clinical history set cohort assignment. Donors in Cohort 3 who had recovered were those with two negative PCRs, healthcare professional clearance, or resolution of their symptoms. The specimen sequenced was PBMCs or T cells enriched from blood (not recorded which). The sequence was obtained from a woman aged 45-65 years who had recovered from COVID-19.

The CDR3: CASSQTSIQGRFGEKLFF. CDR3 nucleotide sequence: TGCGCCAGCAGCCAGACTTCAATTCAGGGGCGCTTTGGTGAAAAACTGTTTTTT. V usage is TRBV4-3 and J usage is TRBJ1-4; D possibly corresponds to TRBD1 (6 bases). Germline loops: CDR1 LGHNA, CDR2 YSLEER. Trimming cost V 3 bases and J 7 bases, with 24 bases left between them. The CDR3 is made up of 18 amino acids.